The clone carrying this T cell receptor beta chain has only a few counts. The antigen is unknown. This entry belongs to a study of blood T cells in healthy people across ages. Study background: Per every two T cells, about one barcoded beta molecule was captured by template switching.

PCR was performed a second time for roughly 7 to 12 cycles using a sample-barcoded 5' primer and a J-beta primer mix. TCRdb reprocessed the 5' RACE reads with MiXCR, giving one entry per CDR3 protein. The table has about 1 million distinct CDR3 sequences, under 45% seen once. Study findings and constraints: Greater diversity and more naive CD4+ cells were seen in long-lived donors than in aged donors.

This CDR3 has 15 residues. V lost 5 bases, J lost 2 bases, and 15 bases lay in between. This chain joins TRBV12-3 or TRBV12-4 and TRBJ1-2; D might be TRBD1 (5 bases). The receptor was isolated from an older woman in good health. Material: blood. CDR3 bases: TGTGCCAGCAGTAGCCTAGGGGTACCCAACTATGGCTACACCTTC. Translation gives CASSSLGVPNYGYTF.